This paragraph covers one TCR beta chain sequence. Its target is not known. The trim removed 4 bases at V and 4 bases at J, leaving 14 bases unmatched. The CDR3 is 17 residues long. Germline CDR1 MDHEN, CDR2 SYDVKM. This sample was included in a study of shared clonotypes between healthy human individuals. There were only Caucasian adults among the donors, and all lived in Nashville, Tennessee. The assay ran at deep level. Sequenced by immunoSEQ multiplex PCR; TCRdb stores in-frame clones only, minus some. There are 2 million to 2.5 million clones in the sample; roughly 92% occur only once, and more than 0.35% lies in the top ten. Study-level results: What limited the represented genetic and exposure-history diversity was the small number of donors.

This sequence was found in a man aged 18 to 29 in good health. Some clones in this sample may be carry-over from other donors' samples. The chain links TRBV28 to TRBJ2-3; 7 nucleotides align to TRBD1. Specimen: naive CD4+ T cells from PBMCs. This sample's subset: CD45RA+ positively selected. Written as DNA, the CDR3 is TGTGCCAGCAGTTCTACGCGACAGGGCCCGACGGCAGATACGCAGTATTTT. It is translated as CASSSTRQGPTADTQYF.